What follows are 30 T cell receptor beta chains derived from one specimen sequenced in a study of post-analysis software for immune sequencing data. Study-wide results and caveats: TRBV segments more frequent in patients than in controls numbered a few and included TRBV5-6, TRBV5-1 and TRBV20-1.

TCR beta cDNA libraries included unique molecular identifiers. One entry per CDR3 protein results from TCRdb running MiXCR on the PCR reads. Here the sample spans about 820,000 distinct CDR3 sequences, roughly 50% being singletons. Antigens of these TCRs are unknown. Material: blood. These receptors were obtained from a girl under 18 with multiple sclerosis.

The rearrangement uses TRBV6-5 and TRBJ2-5; no clear D. The germline V and J ends were trimmed by 6 bases and 12 bases, with 29 bases remaining between them. CDR3 length: 16 amino acids. Germline CDR1 reads MNHEY; CDR2 reads SVGAGI. The CDR3 loop reads CASRLGATGSVIVEYF. The CDR3 DNA follows: TGTGCCAGCAGGTTAGGTGCTACGGGCTCCGTTATAGTGGAGTACTTC.

This clonotype came up a few times. The V and J genes are TRBV10-3 and TRBJ1-2, with 12 bases matching TRBD1. This CDR3 contains 14 residues. V was clipped by 6 bases and J by 4 bases; unmatched bases: 3. Germline CDR1 ENHRY, CDR2 SYGVKD. The CDR3, as DNA: TGTGCCATCAGGGGACAGGGGGCCAGCTATGGCTACACCTTC. Protein: CAIRGQGASYGYTF.

This chain links TRBV9 with TRBJ2-4; 9 bases line up with TRBD1. TRBJ2-7 explains the end of the DNA better; the J call may be wrong. Germline V CDR1 and CDR2: SGDLS, YYNGEE. This CDR3 is built from 15 residues. The CDR3 bases are TGTGCCAGCAGCGCACCTGGGACAGGGAACGACGAGCAGTACTTC. The encoded protein is CASSAPGTGNDEQYF.

This chain links TRBV4-1 with TRBJ1-2; D not resolved. The germline CDR1 and CDR2 sequences are MGHRA and YSYEKL. Trimming stripped 0 bases from V and 8 bases from J, with 19 bases between. The length of the CDR3 is 16 residues. The CDR3 DNA reads TGCGCCAGCAGCCAAGACCAGGACGGGCGTGGGAGCGGCTACACCTTC. It codes for CASSQDQDGRGSGYTF.

V and J are TRBV24-1 and TRBJ2-5; D is perhaps TRBD2 (6 bases). This CDR3 comprises 16 residues. Germline CDR1 is KGHDR and CDR2 is SFDVKD. The germline V and J ends were trimmed by 5 bases and 1 base, with 16 bases remaining between them. The CDR3 DNA reads TGTGCCACCAGTGCCGGCGTGGGGGGAGTCCAAGAGACCCAGTACTTC. It yields the protein CATSAGVGGVQETQYF.

A single count supports this clonotype. J is TRBJ2-7 and V is TRBV5-1, with 9 bases matching TRBD1. This CDR3 contains 17 residues. Losses at the gene ends were 4 bases for V and 2 bases for J; bases not matched to a gene: 13. Germline CDR1 reads SGHRS; CDR2 reads YFSETQ. The CDR3 DNA reads TGCGCCAGCAGCCGCACACTTACCGGGACAGGGACCTACGAGCAGTACTTC. This translates into CASSRTLTGTGTYEQYF.

This clonotype showed up just once. The V and J genes are TRBV20-1 and TRBJ2-1; 8 positions match TRBD1. V dropped 5 bases and J dropped 1; count of bases not matched to a gene: 13. Germline V lookup: CDR1 DFQATT, CDR2 SNEGSKA (reference sequence). There are 17 residues in the CDR3. In DNA form, the CDR3 reads TGCAGTGCTTTACAACTCAACCGGGACAGGTCCTACAATGAGCAGTTCTTC. This translates into CSALQLNRDRSYNEQFF.

The chain uses TRBV10-3 and TRBJ2-3, with TRBD2 as a possible D gene (6 bases). The V end lost 4 bases, the J end lost 0 bases, and 14 bases lay between the germline ends. Germline V CDR1 and CDR2: ENHRY, SYGVKD. The CDR3 has 16 residues. CDR3: CAISGTWTTSTDTQYF. In nucleotides, the CDR3 is TGTGCCATCAGTGGGACGTGGACTACTAGCACAGATACGCAGTATTTT.

This chain joins TRBV7-3 and TRBJ1-5, with a weak D call TRBD1 (6 bases). CDR1 is SGHTA, CDR2 FQGTGA, per germline. CDR3 length: 14 residues. Trimming removed 5 bases at V and 9 bases at J, with 17 bases between. CDR3 DNA sequence: TGTGCCAGCAGCCCGGTCGGGGGGCGGGGGCCCCAGCATTTT. As protein: CASSPVGGRGPQHF.

V is TRBV4-1 and J is TRBJ2-5; TRBD1 is a possible D gene (8 bases). V shed 1 base and J shed 2 bases, with 17 bases lying between them. This CDR3 contains 17 residues. Germline values: CDR1 MGHRA, CDR2 YSYEKL. CDR3 sequence reads: CASSQVGGTGRQETQYF. In DNA form, the CDR3 reads TGCGCCAGCAGCCAAGTCGGGGGGACAGGACGACAAGAGACCCAGTACTTC.

The count of this clonotype is one. J is TRBJ2-6 and V is TRBV5-1; the D call may be TRBD1 or TRBD2 (5 bases each). Germline-derived CDR1 and CDR2 are SGHRS and YFSETQ. The CDR3 is 17 amino acids. Trimming took off 0 bases at V and 2 bases at J, with 12 bases between the two ends. The CDR3 DNA sequence: TGCGCCAGCAGCTTGGATCCAGGGAGCCCTGGGGCCAACGTCCTGACTTTC. It specifies CASSLDPGSPGANVLTF.

The J gene is TRBJ2-4, the V gene TRBV12-3 or TRBV12-4; 7 bases are shared with TRBD2. The CDR3 consists of 14 residues. V lost 6 bases to trimming and J lost 13 bases; unmatched junction nucleotides: 15. The CDR3 DNA reads TGTGCCAGCAGCCCACGGGGACTACCCTTCGGACAGTACTTC. Translation: CASSPRGLPFGQYF.

The rearrangement joins TRBV12-3 or TRBV12-4 to TRBJ2-5, with TRBD2 matching over 10 bases. CDR3 length equals 17 residues. V lost 1 base, J lost 3 bases, and 8 bases stayed unmatched. The CDR3 reads CASSLGSSGGSEETQYF. The CDR3 bases are TGTGCCAGCAGTTTAGGTAGTAGCGGGGGGTCGGAAGAGACCCAGTACTTC.

V and J are TRBV5-1 and TRBJ2-5; the D is unclear. Germline assignment: CDR1 SGHRS and CDR2 YFSETQ. This CDR3 is 12 amino acids long. V was pared by 1 base and J by 5 bases, with 6 bases between. The CDR3 DNA sequence: TGCGCCAGCAGCTTGTCATTTGAGACCCAGTACTTC. As protein: CASSLSFETQYF.

In this sample, this clonotype turned up a few times. V is TRBV5-1 and J is TRBJ2-7, with 9 bases fitting TRBD2. The V segment lost 1 base and the J segment 4 bases; nucleotides outside the gene matches: 6. Germline CDR1 SGHRS, CDR2 YFSETQ. This CDR3 is 15 amino acids long. The CDR3 is CASSLRPSGTYEQYF. CDR3 bases: TGCGCCAGCAGCTTGAGGCCTAGCGGGACTTACGAGCAGTACTTC.

This clonotype was seen a few times. The chain recombines TRBV3-1 with TRBJ1-1, with D possibly TRBD1 on 6 matching bases. This CDR3 region has 12 residues. CDR1 LGHDT and CDR2 YNNKEL come from the germline V gene (reference sequence). Trimming pared 3 bases from V and 5 bases from J, leaving 7 bases between. In DNA form, the CDR3 reads TGTGCCAGCAGCCAGAGGGGGACTGAAGCTTTCTTT. Amino acids: CASSQRGTEAFF.

This clonotype has more than one count but fewer than ten. This chain joins TRBV12-3 or TRBV12-4 and TRBJ2-1, with D possibly matching TRBD1 (6 bases). The CDR3 extends over 16 amino acids. Trimming removed 6 bases from V and 5 bases from J, with 20 bases in between. The chain's CDR3 is CASSPTLGTPNNEQFF. The CDR3 DNA is TGTGCCAGCAGCCCCACGCTAGGGACACCGAACAATGAGCAGTTCTTC.

This clonotype was found once. The rearrangement links TRBV20-1 to TRBJ1-5, with 8 bases identical to TRBD1. The J segment lost 6 bases and the V segment lost 0 bases, leaving 1 base of the junction unmatched. This CDR3 contains 13 residues. CDR1 and CDR2 from the germline V gene are DFQATT and SNEGSKA (reference sequence). The DNA for the CDR3 is TGCAGTGCTAGAGATCAGGGGGCTCAGCCCCAGCATTTT. Translating it yields CSARDQGAQPQHF.

The genes are TRBV6-1 and TRBJ2-7, with 10 bases matching TRBD1. Trimming cost V 5 bases and J 2 bases; bases outside gene matches: 3. Looked up from germline, CDR1 is MNHNS and CDR2 is SASEGT. This CDR3 comprises 14 residues. CDR3 nucleotide sequence: TGTGCCAGCAGTAAGACAGGGGGCACCTACGAGCAGTACTTC. Its translation is CASSKTGGTYEQYF.

This clonotype was counted a few times. V is TRBV29-1 and J is TRBJ2-7; 10 bases are shared with TRBD2. Losses at the gene ends were 4 bases for V and 5 bases for J; bases not matched to a gene: 8. This CDR3 has 14 residues. CDR1 SQVTM and CDR2 ANQGSEA come from the germline V gene. This CDR3 is CSVVLAGVFNEQYF. CDR3 nucleotide sequence: TGCAGCGTTGTTCTAGCGGGAGTCTTCAACGAGCAGTACTTC.

The CDR3 sequence: CASSLRAGGPEEQYF. Written as DNA, the CDR3 is TGTGCCAGCAGTTTACGGGCGGGAGGGCCAGAGGAGCAGTACTTC. The chain carries TRBV12-3 or TRBV12-4 and TRBJ2-5, with 9 nucleotides matching TRBD2. This CDR3 region has 15 residues. The V gene end was trimmed by 2 bases and the J gene end by 11 bases; junction bases not matched to a gene: 12.

The rearrangement uses TRBV5-5 and TRBJ2-3, with 8 bases fitting TRBD2. The germline CDR1 and CDR2 sequences are SGHKS and YYEKEE (reference sequence). The V segment lost 4 bases and the J segment 2 bases; nucleotides outside the gene matches: 9. The CDR3 is 16 amino acids. The CDR3 DNA reads TGTGCCAGCAGCAGGGGTCCGGGACTAGACACAGATACGCAGTATTTT. This sequence encodes CASSRGPGLDTDTQYF.

The chain employs TRBV5-1 and TRBJ1-1; D unresolved. Trimming took 2 bases from V and 8 from J, leaving 10 bases between them. The V gene's germline CDR1 is SGHRS and CDR2 YFSETQ. CDR3 size: 12 residues. The CDR3 DNA follows: TGCGCCAGCAGCTTCACGCGAAAAGAAGCTTTCTTT. Translation: CASSFTRKEAFF. Full variable domain (remainder filled in from reference TRBV5-1 and TRBJ1-1): KAGVTQTPRYLIKTRGQQVTLSCSPISGHRSVSWYQQTPGQGLQFLFEYFSETQRNKGNFPGRFSGRQFSNSRSEMNVSTLELGDSALYLCASSFTRKEAFFGQGTRLTVV.

There are a few counts of this clonotype. The CDR3 coding sequence is TGTGCCAGCAGTCCTAATCATTACGAGCAGTACTTC. It translates to CASSPNHYEQYF. V usage is TRBV6-5 and J usage is TRBJ2-7; D unresolved. The CDR3 covers 12 residues. Germline-derived CDR1 and CDR2 are MNHEY and SVGAGI. V lost 5 bases, J lost 4 bases, and 9 bases lay in between.

In its sample, this clonotype was seen a few times. This chain joins TRBV20-1 and TRBJ2-5; 8 positions agree with TRBD2. The germline gives CDR1 DFQATT, CDR2 SNEGSKA (reference sequence). CDR3 size: 13 residues. Trimming at V came to 7 bases and at J to 0 bases, leaving 4 bases not matched to a gene. The CDR3 here is CSVAGQNQETQYF. For the CDR3, the DNA is TGCAGTGTAGCGGGGCAGAACCAAGAGACCCAGTACTTC.

Remarks on this clonotype: This may be a read error: a much more frequent sequence differs by one nucleotide. The chain combines TRBV7-9 with TRBJ2-5, with 8 bases lining up with TRBD1. The assigned J gene may be wrong: the sequence end matches TRBJ2-7 better. Germline loops: CDR1 SEHNR, CDR2 FQNEAQ (reference sequence). The CDR3 has 13 residues. The CDR3 DNA reads as TGTGCCAGCGGACTTGGACAGGGCCACGAGCAGTACTTC. Translation: CASGLGQGHEQYF.

This clonotype was seen only a few times. J is TRBJ1-1 and V is TRBV19; maybe TRBD1 (5 bases). The CDR3 consists of 13 residues. Per the germline V gene, CDR1 is LNHDA and CDR2 is SQIVND (reference sequence). V was cut by 9 bases and J by 1 base, with 12 bases left in between. The CDR3 DNA sequence: TGTGCCAGCTCCTTCGGACAGAACACTGAAGCTTTCTTT. Translating gives CASSFGQNTEAFF.

Only a few counts were recorded for this clonotype. The chain links TRBV29-1 to TRBJ2-7; D uncertain. This CDR3 region has 11 residues. The germline gives CDR1 SQVTM, CDR2 ANQGSEA. Between the trimmed V and J ends, which lost 5 bases and 1 base, there was a span of 6 bases. The CDR3, as DNA: TGCAGCGTTAGGGCGTCCTACGAGCAGTACTTC. Amino acids: CSVRASYEQYF.

This clonotype was counted between two and nine times. CDR3 nucleotides: TGCGCCAGCAGCTTAAGAGCGGGAGTTGAAGAGACCCAGTACTTC. Protein: CASSLRAGVEETQYF. This rearrangement joins TRBV5-1 to TRBJ2-5; 8 positions agree with TRBD2. The junction had 6 bases not matched to a gene; V was cut back by 2 bases and J by 3 bases. Germline CDR1 reads SGHRS; CDR2 reads YFSETQ. The CDR3 runs 15 residues.

V and J are TRBV7-9 and TRBJ2-4; D tentatively reads TRBD1 or TRBD2 (5 bases each). The CDR3 is made up of 14 amino acids. Trimming stripped 1 base from V and 7 bases from J, with 11 bases between. Germline CDR1 SEHNR, CDR2 FQNEAQ (reference sequence). This CDR3 is CASSLGRRENIQYF. The CDR3 nucleotides read TGTGCCAGCAGCTTAGGTCGCAGGGAGAACATTCAGTACTTC. The full variable domain, with the rest looked up from reference TRBV7-9 and TRBJ2-4, is DTGVSQNPRHKITKRGQNVTFRCDPISEHNRLYWYRQTLGQGPEFLTYFQNEAQLEKSRLLSDRFSAERPKGSFSTLEIQRTEQGDSAMYLCASSLGRRENIQYFGAGTRLSVL.